Each of the 18 T cell receptor beta chains below was sequenced from the same sample in a study of T cell responses to AZD1222 COVID-19 vaccine. The protocol was immunoSEQ multiplex PCR, while the TCRdb copy is restricted to in-frame clones and leaves out a portion. The table has fewer than 150,000 clones, 85% to 95% seen once. Source: peripheral blood, taken 28 days after the second AZD1222 dose. All receptors come from an adult who received the AZD1222 COVID-19 vaccine.

This clone was picked up one time. The CDR3 sequence is CASSPGQGIQPQHF. CDR3 bases: TGTGCCAGCAGTCCGGGACAGGGGATCCAGCCCCAGCATTTT. The chain links TRBV2 to TRBJ1-5, with 10 nucleotides matching TRBD1. The CDR3 runs to 14 residues. From germline, CDR1 is SNHLY and CDR2 FYNNEI. Trimming took 5 bases from V and 7 from J; bases not matched to a gene: 5.

The rearrangement joins TRBV12-5 to TRBJ1-6; 10 nucleotides agree with TRBD1. J gave up 7 bases and V 0 bases, and 9 bases lay outside the gene matches. There are 18 residues in the CDR3. The germline gives CDR1 LGHNT, CDR2 FRNRAP. The CDR3 DNA is TGTGCTAGTGGTTTGGTCACTACCGGGACAGGGGAGAATTCACCCCTCCACTTT. Translation gives CASGLVTTGTGENSPLHF. Based on the CDR3 plus reference TRBV12-5 and TRBJ1-6, the full variable domain is DARVTQTPRHKVTEMGQEVTMRCQPILGHNTVFWYRQTMMQGLELLAYFRNRAPLDDSGMPKDRFSAEMPDATLATLKIQPSEPRDSAVYFCASGLVTTGTGENSPLHFGNGTRLTVT.

The chain joins TRBV30 to TRBJ2-7; D may be TRBD1 (6 bases). Trimming shortened V by 1 base and J by 5 bases, and 9 bases separated the two germline ends. Per the germline V gene, CDR1 is GTSNPN and CDR2 is SVGIG (reference sequence). The CDR3 covers 12 residues. The CDR3, as DNA: TGTGCCTGGAGTGCCCAGGGGCACGAGCAGTACTTC. The encoded protein is CAWSAQGHEQYF. Full variable domain (outside the CDR3, taken from reference TRBV30 and TRBJ2-7): SQTIHQWPATLVQPVGSPLSLECTVEGTSNPNLYWYRQAAGRGLQLLFYSVGIGQISSEVPQNLSASRPQDRQFILSSKKLLLSDSGFYLCAWSAQGHEQYFGPGTRLTVT.

The chain links TRBV12-3 or TRBV12-4 to TRBJ2-5; D is unresolved. Trimming pared 5 bases from V and 4 bases from J, leaving 11 bases between. The CDR3 contains 13 residues. This chain's CDR3 is CASSPRAAETQYF. The CDR3 DNA follows: TGTGCCAGCAGTCCCCGGGCGGCAGAGACCCAGTACTTC.

The chain carries TRBV4-1 and TRBJ1-2; 7 bases line up with TRBD1. This CDR3 spans 14 amino acids. The V segment lost 7 bases and the J segment 4 bases; nucleotides outside the gene matches: 9. Germline V gene sequence: CDR1 MGHRA, CDR2 YSYEKL. The CDR3 region has the DNA TGCGCCAGCAACCCTCTTCCAGGGGGCTATGGCTACACCTTC. Amino acids: CASNPLPGGYGYTF.

CDR3 protein: CASSQEDHREKLFF. CDR3 coding DNA: TGCGCCAGCAGCCAAGAAGACCATAGGGAAAAACTGTTTTTT. J is TRBJ1-4 and V is TRBV4-1; no clear D gene. There are 14 residues in the CDR3. V lost 0 bases to trimming and J lost 8 bases, with 10 bases between them. The germline V gene encodes CDR1 MGHRA and CDR2 YSYEKL.

This clone appeared once. This chain uses TRBV6-1 with TRBJ1-1; D unresolved. Germline assignment: CDR1 MNHNS and CDR2 SASEGT. V was pared by 3 bases and J by 5 bases, with 10 bases between. This CDR3 has 13 amino acids. This CDR3 reads CASSDHSQTEAFF. Written as DNA, the CDR3 is TGTGCCAGCAGTGATCACTCCCAGACTGAAGCTTTCTTT.

The chain employs TRBV6-2 or TRBV6-3 and TRBJ1-4, with TRBD1 matching over 7 bases. CDR1 and CDR2 from the germline V gene are MNHEY and SVGEGT. The CDR3 runs to 15 residues. Losses at the gene ends were 2 bases for V and 8 bases for J; bases not matched to a gene: 8. CDR3: CASSYGEGAREKLFF. The CDR3 region has the DNA TGTGCCAGCAGTTACGGTGAGGGGGCCCGCGAAAAACTGTTTTTT.

The rearrangement links TRBV7-9 to TRBJ2-2, with 7 nucleotides matching TRBD1. The CDR3 extends over 13 amino acids. Germline trimming cut 5 bases from V and 7 bases from J; bases unmatched to any gene: 4. In germline, CDR1 is SEHNR, CDR2 FQNEAQ (reference sequence). CDR3 in amino acids: CASSGQDFGELFF. The CDR3 DNA sequence: TGTGCCAGCAGCGGACAGGATTTCGGGGAGCTGTTTTTT.

The chain couples TRBV6-5 to TRBJ2-1, with 9 nucleotides matching TRBD2. The V gene end was trimmed by 6 bases and the J gene end by 6 bases; junction bases not matched to a gene: 3. Germline V gives CDR1 MNHEY, CDR2 SVGAGI. The CDR3 extends over 13 amino acids. CDR3 DNA sequence: TGTGCCAGCAGGGGCGGGGGGGCCAATGAGCAGTTCTTC. Translating it yields CASRGGGANEQFF.

The CDR3 here is CASSLGTGIQYF. The CDR3 DNA reads as TGTGCCAGCAGCTTAGGGACAGGCATTCAGTACTTC. V usage is TRBV7-6 and J usage is TRBJ2-4; 7 nucleotides agree with TRBD1. V gave up 1 base and J gave up 9 bases; unmatched junction bases: 0. The CDR3 extends over 12 amino acids. Germline V gives CDR1 SGHVS, CDR2 FNYEAQ.

J is TRBJ1-1 and V is TRBV11-3, with D possibly TRBD1 on 6 matching bases. V gave up 5 bases and J gave up 5 bases, with 12 bases separating them. CDR3 length: 13 residues. Germline assignment: CDR1 SGHNT and CDR2 YENEEA. This CDR3 is CASSTNRATEAFF. CDR3 sequence (DNA): TGTGCCAGCAGCACAAACAGGGCGACTGAAGCTTTCTTT.

The rearrangement links TRBV19 to TRBJ2-1; possible D gene TRBD2, 5 bases. The CDR3 sequence is 14 residues long. V lost 1 base, J lost 7 bases, and 11 bases lay in between. Looked up from germline, CDR1 is LNHDA and CDR2 is SQIVND (reference sequence). The CDR3 DNA reads TGTGCCAGTAGTATAGGGGGAGATAGTAATGAGCAGTTCTTC. It specifies CASSIGGDSNEQFF.

This clone was observed a handful of times. This rearrangement joins TRBV7-3 to TRBJ1-1; 9 bases align to TRBD1. The J segment lost 8 bases and the V segment lost 5 bases, leaving 6 bases of the junction unmatched. The CDR3 runs 13 residues. Germline V lookup: CDR1 SGHTA, CDR2 FQGTGA. For the CDR3, the DNA is TGTGCCAGCAGCCTCACAGGGGGCTTGGAAGCTTTCTTT. Amino acids: CASSLTGGLEAFF. Combining the CDR3 with reference TRBV7-3 and TRBJ1-1 gives the whole variable domain GAGVSQTPSNKVTEKGKYVELRCDPISGHTALYWYRQSLGQGPEFLIYFQGTGAADDSGLPNDRFFAVRPEGSVSTLKIQRTERGDSAVYLCASSLTGGLEAFFGQGTRLTVV.

The chain is built from TRBV2 and TRBJ1-5; maybe TRBD1 (6 bases). Germline V gene sequence: CDR1 SNHLY, CDR2 FYNNEI. The length of the CDR3 is 16 residues. V was shortened by 2 bases and J by 5 bases, with 16 bases between the two germline ends. CDR3 loop: CASSERQRGTHQPQHF. The DNA for the CDR3 is TGTGCCAGCAGTGAAAGACAGAGGGGGACCCATCAGCCCCAGCATTTT.

V gene TRBV12-3 or TRBV12-4 combines with J gene TRBJ2-3; no firm D call. This CDR3 has 11 amino acids. Trimming pared 1 base from V and 6 bases from J, leaving 2 bases between. The DNA for the CDR3 is TGTGCCAGCAGTTTAGTGGATACGCAGTATTTT. Amino acid sequence: CASSLVDTQYF.

This clone is a singleton in its sample. The same CDR3 is also encoded by other DNA sequences in this sample. This rearrangement joins TRBV5-4 to TRBJ2-3; a possible D gene is TRBD1 (5 bases). Germline CDR1 is SGHNT and CDR2 is YYREEE (reference sequence). The CDR3 contains 14 residues. V lost 1 base to trimming and J lost 2 bases, with 8 bases between them. CDR3 coding DNA: TGTGCCAGCAGCTTGCAGGGTGCCACAGATACGCAGTATTTT. Its protein product is CASSLQGATDTQYF.

This chain joins TRBV10-3 and TRBJ2-7; 10 positions agree with TRBD2. Trimming removed 11 bases from V and 0 bases from J; junction bases left unmatched: 7. This CDR3 comprises 14 residues. The germline V gene encodes CDR1 ENHRY and CDR2 SYGVKD. In DNA, the CDR3 is TGTGCCGTAGCGGGGGGTCTACTCTCCTACGAGCAGTACTTC. Translated: CAVAGGLLSYEQYF.